The source of this T cell receptor (beta chain) is a study of graft-versus-host responses after intestinal transplantation. Only in-frame clones appear in the TCRdb table, and some are missing; sequencing was by immunoSEQ multiplex PCR. The table has over 75,000 clones, around 90% seen once. For this clone: Its antigen is still unknown.

Germline CDR1 reads MNHEY; CDR2 reads SMNVEV (reference sequence). This CDR3 comprises 15 residues. V was trimmed by 3 bases and J by 1 base, leaving 11 bases between them. This TCR was sampled from a human donor who was the organ donor for an intestinal transplant. This sample comprised unstimulated CD8+ T cells sorted from spleen or lymph node cells, obtained before transplant. The V and J genes are TRBV27 and TRBJ2-3; TRBD1 is a possible D gene (5 bases). The CDR3 DNA is TGTGCCAGCAGTTTTCCCCAGGGCGGCACAGATACGCAGTATTTT. Protein: CASSFPQGGTDTQYF.